This T cell receptor (beta chain) was captured in a study of T cells after yellow fever vaccination (dated by TCRdb to the late 2010s). For the study in its entirety: The SMART-Seq v4 Ultra Low Input RNA kit was used to prepare libraries from fractions with low cell numbers. To follow T-cell clones before and after primary and booster YFV17D yellow fever vaccination, bulk TCR alpha and beta repertoires were sequenced over time. Two healthy male donors, one aged 18 to 29 and one aged 30 to 40 years, made up the cohort. Bulk PBMC replicates and cell subsets were isolated from blood drawn at multiple timepoints before and after both primary and secondary immunization. Overall study outcomes, separate from this receptor: Only a couple of donors were included in the study, so the extent to which the findings can be generalized is limited. Because abundant contaminating clonotypes from the bulk population could be contained in FACS-sorted repertoires, computational filtering was required. The secondary T-cell response was found to be weaker but faster than the primary response, with a peak reached on day 5 rather than on day 15. Most clones expanded after primary vaccination were re-detected after the booster (around 96% of CD4 and around 86% of CD8), suggesting broad memory maintenance. A small fraction of clonotypes appeared in both the CD4 and CD8 compartments, likely as a result of convergent recombination.

TCRdb lists the instrument as Illumina NovaSeq 6000. Synthesis of TCR cDNA relied on 5'RACE template switching, a step that introduced a universal primer site along with unique molecular identifiers. cDNA synthesis was primed from both the TCR alpha and TCR beta constant segments. Libraries were amplified in two PCR steps, with sample barcodes and sequencing adapters added in the second step. Sequencing of libraries was done on Illumina HiSeq 2500 (2x100 bp) or NovaSeq (2x150 bp). The original methods were these. MIGEC was used to demultiplex reads and collapse the reads into UMI consensus sequences, and MiXCR was used for V(D)J alignment. Vaccine-responding clonotypes were defined with edgeR using replicate PBMC samples, requiring FDR below 0.01 and a log2 fold change above 5 up to day 15. CD4 or CD8 identity was assigned to each bulk clonotype according to whether the clonotype was present at higher abundance in the sequenced CD4 repertoire or the sequenced CD8 repertoire. In-frame beta chains were kept once TCRdb had trimmed the public reads at Q25 with fastp and called clones with MiXCR. Rows are unified per CDR3 protein, each entry keeping the most common DNA and genes. The V and J calls here are based on TCRdb, not the publication. The sample table shows more than 200,000 distinct CDR3 sequences, and 3.6% are seen once. In total, the top ten clones hold about 20% of the sample.

In light of the paper, this sample's treatment or condition label describes: live attenuated yellow fever vaccine strain. Two biological replicates of bulk PBMCs were collected at each blood-draw timepoint. PBMCs were isolated from peripheral blood using a standard Ficoll-Paque protocol. TriZol was used to extract RNA from bulk PBMCs, CD4 and CD8 fractions, and dextramer-positive and dextramer-negative fractions. The CDR3 spans 13 residues, from the cysteine through the phenylalanine. CDR3 DNA is the only sequence kept; it has 39 bases, read in frame from the first base. V gives up 6 bases and J gives up 2 bases, and the segment between their germline ends measures 10 bases. This clonotype was counted ten times or more. What this receptor recognizes is not known. The input lacks base qualities; no much larger clone sits a single base away.

The receptor's source is a young man who received the YFV17D yellow fever vaccine. The sample consisted of PBMCs, taken 15 days after the yellow fever booster vaccination. The chain links TRBV12-3 or TRBV12-4 with TRBJ1-1; tentative D gene TRBD1, with 5 bases matching. The DNA sequence is TGTGCCAGCAGCGCACAGGAAAACACTGAAGCTTTCTTT. Its amino acids are CASSAQENTEAFF.